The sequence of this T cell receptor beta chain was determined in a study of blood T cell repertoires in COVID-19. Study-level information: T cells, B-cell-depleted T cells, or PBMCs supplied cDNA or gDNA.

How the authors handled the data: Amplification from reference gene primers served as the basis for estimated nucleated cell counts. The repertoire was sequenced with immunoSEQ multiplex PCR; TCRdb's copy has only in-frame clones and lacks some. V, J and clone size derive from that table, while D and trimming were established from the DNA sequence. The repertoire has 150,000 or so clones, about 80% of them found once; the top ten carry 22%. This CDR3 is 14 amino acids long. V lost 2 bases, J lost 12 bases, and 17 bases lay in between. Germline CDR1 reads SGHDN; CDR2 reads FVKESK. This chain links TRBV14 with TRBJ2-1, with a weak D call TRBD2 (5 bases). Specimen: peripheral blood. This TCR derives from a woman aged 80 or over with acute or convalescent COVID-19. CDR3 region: CASSQSSRPKGQFF. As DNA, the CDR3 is TGTGCCAGCAGCCAATCTAGCAGGCCGAAGGGGCAGTTCTTC.